The rows below give T cell receptor beta chains drawn from one sample of a study of cytomegalovirus exposure and HLA in healthy donors. Produced via immunoSEQ multiplex PCR; TCRdb's table is partial and in-frame only. This sample has 150,000 or so clones, with about 75% found just once. Material: PBMCs. Receptors were obtained from a man aged 30-40 years in good health and CMV-seronegative. Each CDR3 is given with its conserved first and last residue. A D gene is named only where the DNA matches it firmly. Not all rows give a size; the values are once, few, many and, for expanded clones, a class.

d_call	clone_size	v_call	j_call	cdr3_aa	cdr3_nt
NA	NA	TRBV5-4	TRBJ2-7	CASSLAGGSSYEQYF	TGTGCCAGCAGCTTGGCTGGGGGGAGCTCCTACGAGCAGTACTTC
TRBD1	NA	TRBV19	TRBJ1-1	CASWTGMENTEAFF	TGTGCCAGCTGGACAGGGATGGAGAACACTGAAGCTTTCTTT
TRBD1	NA	TRBV5-6	TRBJ2-6	CASSIRDRVAGANVLTF	TGTGCCAGCAGCATCCGGGACAGGGTAGCTGGGGCCAACGTCCTGACTTTC
NA	NA	TRBV6-5	TRBJ2-3	CASKTGWSTDTQYF	TGTGCCAGCAAAACAGGGTGGAGCACAGATACGCAGTATTTT
NA	NA	TRBV5-1	TRBJ1-1	CASSLSQNYPAEAFF	TGCGCCAGCAGCTTGTCACAAAATTACCCCGCCGAAGCTTTCTTT
TRBD1	NA	TRBV4-1	TRBJ1-2	CASSHGTEGYTF	TGCGCCAGCAGCCACGGGACAGAAGGCTACACCTTC
TRBD1	once	TRBV6-5	TRBJ1-1	CASNPGDRENTEAFF	TGTGCCAGCAACCCAGGTGACAGGGAGAACACTGAAGCTTTCTTT
TRBD1	NA	TRBV10-1	TRBJ1-4	CASSDDRQGEKLFF	TGCGCCAGCAGTGATGACCGACAGGGTGAAAAACTGTTTTTT
TRBD2	NA	TRBV6-5	TRBJ2-1	CASQAGRRGNEQFF	TGTGCCTCCCAAGCGGGGCGGAGGGGCAATGAGCAGTTCTTC
NA	NA	TRBV7-2	TRBJ2-7	CASSLALAMVMFEQYF	TGTGCCAGCAGCTTAGCGCTAGCCATGGTGATGTTCGAGCAGTACTTC
NA	NA	TRBV27	TRBJ1-2	CASSLGSRTFYGYTF	TGTGCCAGCAGTTTAGGTTCTAGGACTTTCTATGGCTACACCTTC
NA	few	TRBV5-5	TRBJ2-2	CASSLGLYTGELFF	TGTGCCAGCAGCTTGGGACTTTACACCGGGGAGCTGTTTTTT
NA	NA	TRBV5-1	TRBJ2-3	CASSLYTGLGNTQYF	TGCGCCAGCAGCTTGTATACAGGGCTAGGGAATACGCAGTATTTT
NA	few	TRBV5-6	TRBJ2-5	CASSARIQETQYF	TGTGCCAGCAGCGCGAGGATCCAAGAGACCCAGTACTTC
TRBD1	NA	TRBV28	TRBJ1-1	CASVPGTGETEAFF	TGTGCCAGCGTACCCGGGACAGGGGAAACTGAAGCTTTCTTT
NA	NA	TRBV28	TRBJ2-2	CASSLSRTGELFF	TGTGCCAGCAGTTTATCCCGTACCGGGGAGCTGTTTTTT
TRBD1	NA	TRBV19	TRBJ2-7	CASSMDRYYEQYF	TGTGCCAGTAGTATGGACAGGTACTACGAGCAGTACTTC
TRBD2	few	TRBV5-1	TRBJ2-4	CASSLAGREGNIQYF	TGCGCCAGCAGCTTGGCCGGGCGGGAGGGGAACATTCAGTACTTC
TRBD2	once	TRBV19	TRBJ2-5	CASRSGGGLETQYF	TGTGCCAGTCGCTCCGGGGGGGGTTTAGAGACCCAGTACTTC
TRBD1	NA	TRBV7-8	TRBJ1-1	CASRTGTGGTEAFF	TGTGCCAGTCGGACCGGGACAGGGGGCACTGAAGCTTTCTTT
NA	few	TRBV5-5	TRBJ2-7	CASSLQGFYEQYF	TGTGCCAGCAGCTTGCAGGGGTTCTACGAGCAGTACTTC
TRBD1	NA	TRBV6-5	TRBJ1-1	CASSQGQGNTEAFF	TGTGCCAGCAGTCAAGGACAGGGGAACACTGAAGCTTTCTTT
TRBD2	NA	TRBV19	TRBJ2-2	CASSRLAGRTGELFF	TGTGCCAGTAGTAGACTAGCGGGGCGGACCGGGGAGCTGTTTTTT
NA	few	TRBV29-1	TRBJ1-2	CSVAWALANYGYTF	TGCAGCGTGGCATGGGCCTTAGCTAACTATGGCTACACCTTC
NA	NA	TRBV2	TRBJ2-3	CASSLLTQGNTQYF	TGTGCCAGCAGTCTCCTAACTCAGGGGAACACGCAGTATTTT
NA	NA	TRBV28	TRBJ1-2	CASSPDPGVGYTF	TGTGCCAGCAGTCCCGATCCGGGGGTAGGCTACACCTTC
TRBD2	NA	TRBV7-9	TRBJ2-5	CASSLLAGDLQETQYF	TGTGCCAGCAGCCTTCTAGCGGGGGATCTCCAAGAGACCCAGTACTTC
TRBD1	NA	TRBV7-9	TRBJ1-2	CASSASGGAWGYTF	TGTGCCAGCAGCGCCTCAGGGGGCGCTTGGGGCTACACCTTC
TRBD2	few	TRBV30	TRBJ2-1	CAWSDGAGVGEQFF	TGTGCCTGGAGTGATGGAGCGGGAGTGGGTGAGCAGTTCTTC
NA	few	TRBV5-4	TRBJ2-6	CASSLQNSGANVLTF	TGTGCCAGCAGCTTACAGAACTCTGGGGCCAACGTCCTGACTTTC
NA	NA	TRBV4-2	TRBJ2-1	CASSQGGPDNEQFF	TGTGCCAGCAGCCAAGGGGGCCCTGACAATGAGCAGTTCTTC
TRBD2	NA	TRBV2	TRBJ2-3	CASSGGGGRDTQYF	TGTGCCAGCAGTGGGGGCGGGGGAAGAGATACGCAGTATTTT
TRBD2	NA	TRBV18	TRBJ2-3	CASSQRERTDTQYF	TGTGCCAGCTCACAGCGGGAGCGTACAGATACGCAGTATTTT
NA	few	TRBV27	TRBJ2-6	CASSRDPGANVLTF	TGTGCCAGCAGTCGAGATCCGGGGGCCAACGTCCTGACTTTC
NA	few	TRBV30	TRBJ2-5	CAWSPGGKETQYF	TGTGCCTGGAGTCCCGGGGGTAAAGAGACCCAGTACTTC
NA	NA	TRBV18	TRBJ1-2	CASSPQRSGYTF	TGTGCCAGCTCACCACAGAGGAGCGGCTACACCTTC
NA	few	TRBV19	TRBJ1-1	CASSIGSGWNTEAFF	TGTGCCAGTAGTATAGGGTCAGGGTGGAACACTGAAGCTTTCTTT
NA	NA	TRBV2	TRBJ1-5	CAYKGEGQPQHF	TGTGCCTATAAGGGGGAGGGTCAGCCCCAGCATTTT
TRBD1	few	TRBV7-2	TRBJ1-2	CASSLGTGVFYGYTF	TGTGCCAGCAGCTTAGGGACAGGGGTTTTCTATGGCTACACCTTC
TRBD1	NA	TRBV5-4	TRBJ2-6	CASSSGQSASGANVLTF	TGTGCCAGCAGCTCGGGACAGTCAGCGTCTGGGGCCAACGTCCTGACTTTC
NA	NA	TRBV28	TRBJ2-7	CASSAIGGYEQYF	TGTGCCAGCAGCGCTATAGGAGGTTACGAGCAGTACTTC
NA	NA	TRBV5-1	TRBJ2-3	CASSLVDRGITDTQYF	TGCGCCAGCAGCTTGGTCGATCGGGGGATCACAGATACGCAGTATTTT
TRBD1	NA	TRBV6-5	TRBJ2-7	CASSYDRVREQYF	TGTGCCAGCAGTTACGACAGGGTCCGCGAGCAGTACTTC
TRBD2	NA	TRBV10-1	TRBJ2-2	CASSEWASGSVELFF	TGCGCCAGCAGTGAGTGGGCTAGCGGGAGTGTGGAGCTGTTTTTT
TRBD1	once	TRBV4-1	TRBJ2-7	CASSPTTGTVRNEQYF	TGCGCCAGCAGCCCAACAACGGGGACAGTTAGAAACGAGCAGTACTTC
TRBD1	NA	TRBV4-1	TRBJ2-5	CASSHPNRTGCGETQYF	TGCGCCAGCAGCCACCCAAACAGGACAGGCTGTGGGGAGACCCAGTACTTC
NA	NA	TRBV11-2	TRBJ1-1	CASSFSNTEAFF	TGTGCCAGCAGCTTTAGTAACACTGAAGCTTTCTTT
TRBD2	few	TRBV7-7	TRBJ2-7	CASTKSGRERSYEQYF	TGTGCCAGCACCAAGAGCGGGCGGGAGAGGTCCTACGAGCAGTACTTC
TRBD2	NA	TRBV5-1	TRBJ2-1	CASSSGTSGGAGNEQFF	TGCGCCAGCAGCTCCGGGACTAGCGGGGGGGCTGGGAATGAGCAGTTCTTC
NA	NA	TRBV11-2	TRBJ2-7	CASSLSPGTYEQYF	TGTGCCAGCAGCTTATCCCCAGGGACCTACGAGCAGTACTTC
NA	NA	TRBV5-1	TRBJ1-2	CASSLVRGEHGYTF	TGCGCCAGCAGCTTGGTGCGGGGGGAGCATGGCTACACCTTC
NA	NA	TRBV10-3	TRBJ1-1	CAISDPMALNTEAFF	TGTGCCATCAGTGACCCAATGGCCTTGAACACTGAAGCTTTCTTT
NA	NA	TRBV5-4	TRBJ2-1	CASRTTTGSSYNEQFF	TGTGCCAGCAGGACGACGACAGGAAGCTCCTACAATGAGCAGTTCTTC
TRBD2	NA	TRBV30	TRBJ2-7	CAWSVNRGIAGGPEQYF	TGTGCCTGGAGTGTTAATCGGGGCATAGCGGGAGGTCCCGAGCAGTACTTC
TRBD2	few	TRBV7-9	TRBJ2-7	CSSSAWGTSGSYEQYF	TGTTCCAGCAGCGCTTGGGGGACTAGCGGTTCCTACGAGCAGTACTTC
NA	NA	TRBV27	TRBJ1-2	CASSSLARYGYTF	TGTGCCAGCAGTTCATTGGCCAGGTATGGCTACACCTTC
NA	once	TRBV13	TRBJ2-5	CASSPEGETQYF	TGTGCCAGCAGCCCAGAGGGAGAGACCCAGTACTTC
NA	NA	TRBV25-1	TRBJ1-6	CASRAFESYNSPLHF	TGTGCCAGCAGGGCTTTCGAATCCTATAATTCACCCCTCCACTTT
TRBD2	NA	TRBV5-6	TRBJ2-3	CASSLGGLAVTDTQYF	TGTGCCAGCAGCTTGGGGGGACTAGCGGTCACAGATACGCAGTATTTT